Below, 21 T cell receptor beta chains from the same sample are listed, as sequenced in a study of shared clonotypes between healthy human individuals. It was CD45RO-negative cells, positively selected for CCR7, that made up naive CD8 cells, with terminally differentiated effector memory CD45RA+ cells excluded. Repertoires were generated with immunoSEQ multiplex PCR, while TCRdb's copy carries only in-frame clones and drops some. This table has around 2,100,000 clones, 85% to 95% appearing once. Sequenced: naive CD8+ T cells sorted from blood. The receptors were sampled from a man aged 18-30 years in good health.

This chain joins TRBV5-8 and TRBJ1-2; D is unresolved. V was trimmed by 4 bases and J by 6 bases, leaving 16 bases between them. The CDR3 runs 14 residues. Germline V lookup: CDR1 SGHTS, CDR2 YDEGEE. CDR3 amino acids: CASSAGGGLHGYTF. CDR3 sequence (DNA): TGTGCCAGCAGCGCGGGCGGCGGGCTTCATGGCTACACCTTC.

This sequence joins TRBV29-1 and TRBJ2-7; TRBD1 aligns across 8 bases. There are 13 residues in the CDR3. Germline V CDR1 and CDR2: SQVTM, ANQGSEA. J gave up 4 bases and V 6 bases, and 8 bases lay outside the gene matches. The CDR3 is CSVSGGAGYEQYF. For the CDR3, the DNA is TGCAGCGTGTCAGGGGGCGCTGGGTACGAGCAGTACTTC.

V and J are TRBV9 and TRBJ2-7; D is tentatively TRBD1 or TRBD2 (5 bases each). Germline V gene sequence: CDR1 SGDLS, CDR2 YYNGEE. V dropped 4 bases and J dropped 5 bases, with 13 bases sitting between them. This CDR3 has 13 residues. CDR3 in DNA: TGTGCCAGCAGCTTCCCCGGGGCGGACGAGCAGTACTTC. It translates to CASSFPGADEQYF.

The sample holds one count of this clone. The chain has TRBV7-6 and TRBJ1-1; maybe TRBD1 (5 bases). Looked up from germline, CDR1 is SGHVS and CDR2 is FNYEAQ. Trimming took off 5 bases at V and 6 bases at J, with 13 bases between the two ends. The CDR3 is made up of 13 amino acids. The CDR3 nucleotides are TGTGCCAGCAGCCCAAGCCAGGGTGCTGAAGCTTTCTTT. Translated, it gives CASSPSQGAEAFF.

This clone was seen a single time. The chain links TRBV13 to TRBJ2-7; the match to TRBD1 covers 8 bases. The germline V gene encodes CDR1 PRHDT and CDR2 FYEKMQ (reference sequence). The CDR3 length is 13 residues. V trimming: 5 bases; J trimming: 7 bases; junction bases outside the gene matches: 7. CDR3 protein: CASSGQGLVEQYF. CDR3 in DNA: TGTGCCAGCAGCGGACAGGGATTGGTTGAGCAGTACTTC.

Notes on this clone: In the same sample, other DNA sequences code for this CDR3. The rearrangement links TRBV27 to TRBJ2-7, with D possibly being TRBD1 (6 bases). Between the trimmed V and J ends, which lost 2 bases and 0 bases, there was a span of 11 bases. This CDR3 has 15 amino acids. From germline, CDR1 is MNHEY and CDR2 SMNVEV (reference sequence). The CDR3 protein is CASSLGTGSSYEQYF. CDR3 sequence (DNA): TGTGCCAGCAGTTTAGGAACAGGGAGCTCCTACGAGCAGTACTTC.

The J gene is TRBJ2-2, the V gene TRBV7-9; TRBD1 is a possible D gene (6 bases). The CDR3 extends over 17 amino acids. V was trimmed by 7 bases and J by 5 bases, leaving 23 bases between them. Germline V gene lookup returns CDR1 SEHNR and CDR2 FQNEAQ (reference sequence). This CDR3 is CASTLITTGTPTGELFF. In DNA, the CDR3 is TGTGCCAGCACCCTAATCACGACCGGGACACCAACCGGGGAGCTGTTTTTT.

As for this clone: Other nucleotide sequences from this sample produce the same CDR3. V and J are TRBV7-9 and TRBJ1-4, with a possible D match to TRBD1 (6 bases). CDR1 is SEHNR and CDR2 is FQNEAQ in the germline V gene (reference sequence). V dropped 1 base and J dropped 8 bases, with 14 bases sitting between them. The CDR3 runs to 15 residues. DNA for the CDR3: TGTGCCAGCAGCTTAGTGGGCAGGGGAGAAGAAAAACTGTTTTTT. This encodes CASSLVGRGEEKLFF.

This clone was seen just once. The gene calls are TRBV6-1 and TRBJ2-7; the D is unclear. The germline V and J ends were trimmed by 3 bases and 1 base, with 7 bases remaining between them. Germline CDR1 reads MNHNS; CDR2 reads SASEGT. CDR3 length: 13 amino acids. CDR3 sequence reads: CASSEFPSYEQYF. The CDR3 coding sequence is TGTGCCAGCAGTGAGTTTCCTTCCTACGAGCAGTACTTC.

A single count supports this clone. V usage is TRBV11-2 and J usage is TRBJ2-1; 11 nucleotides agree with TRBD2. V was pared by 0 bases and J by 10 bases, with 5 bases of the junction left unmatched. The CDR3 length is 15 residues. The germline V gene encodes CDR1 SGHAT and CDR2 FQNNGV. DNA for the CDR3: TGTGCCAGCAGCTTAGACACTAGCGGGAGTTACGAGCAGTTCTTC. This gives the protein CASSLDTSGSYEQFF.

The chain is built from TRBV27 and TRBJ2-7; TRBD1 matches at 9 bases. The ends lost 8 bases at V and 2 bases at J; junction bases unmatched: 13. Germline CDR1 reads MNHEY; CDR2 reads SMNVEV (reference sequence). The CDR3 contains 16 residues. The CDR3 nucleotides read TGTGCCAGCGCCCCCCGCCGGGGACAGGGCCCCTACGAGCAGTACTTC. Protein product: CASAPRRGQGPYEQYF.

CDR3 in amino acids: CATSRRTSGAQETQYF. CDR3 DNA: TGTGCCACTTCTCGTCGGACTAGCGGGGCACAAGAGACCCAGTACTTC. The rearrangement links TRBV15 to TRBJ2-5; TRBD2 agrees at 12 bases. The CDR3 contains 16 residues. Germline assignment: CDR1 LNHNV and CDR2 YYDKDF (reference sequence). The V and J ends lost 9 bases and 2 bases, in that order; junction bases with no gene match: 10.

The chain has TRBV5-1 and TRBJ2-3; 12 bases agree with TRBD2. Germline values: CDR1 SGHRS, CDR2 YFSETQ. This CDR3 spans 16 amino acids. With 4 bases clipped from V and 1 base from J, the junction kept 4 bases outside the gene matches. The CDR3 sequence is CASSLGTSGRTDTQYF. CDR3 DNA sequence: TGCGCCAGCAGCCTCGGGACTAGCGGGCGCACAGATACGCAGTATTTT.

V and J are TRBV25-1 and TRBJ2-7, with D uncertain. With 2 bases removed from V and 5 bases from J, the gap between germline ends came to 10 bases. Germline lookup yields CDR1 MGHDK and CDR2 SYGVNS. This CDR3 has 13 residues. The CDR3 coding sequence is TGTGCCAGCAGTGAACTTCTAGTTGACGAGCAGTACTTC. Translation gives CASSELLVDEQYF.

The CDR3 reads CAWQKGQSSGNTIYF. The CDR3 nucleotides are TGTGCCTGGCAGAAGGGACAGAGCTCTGGAAACACCATATATTTT. This sequence joins TRBV30 and TRBJ1-3; 7 bases are a match to TRBD1. V gave up 5 bases and J gave up 0 bases; unmatched junction bases: 7. This CDR3 has 15 residues. Germline CDR1 GTSNPN, CDR2 SVGIG (reference sequence).

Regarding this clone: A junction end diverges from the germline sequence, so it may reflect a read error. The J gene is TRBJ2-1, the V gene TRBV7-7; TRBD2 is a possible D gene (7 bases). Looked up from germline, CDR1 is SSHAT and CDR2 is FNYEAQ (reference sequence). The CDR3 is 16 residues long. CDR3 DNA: TGTGCTAGCAGTCCCGGCGGGGAGGGGGTTCTCAATGAGCAGTTCTTC. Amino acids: CASSPGGEGVLNEQFF.

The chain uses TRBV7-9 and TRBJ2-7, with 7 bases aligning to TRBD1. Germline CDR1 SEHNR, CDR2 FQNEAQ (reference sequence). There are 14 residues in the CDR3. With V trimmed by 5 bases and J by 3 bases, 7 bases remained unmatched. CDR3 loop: CASSSRQGGYEQYF. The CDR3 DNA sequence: TGTGCCAGCAGCAGTAGACAGGGTGGCTACGAGCAGTACTTC.

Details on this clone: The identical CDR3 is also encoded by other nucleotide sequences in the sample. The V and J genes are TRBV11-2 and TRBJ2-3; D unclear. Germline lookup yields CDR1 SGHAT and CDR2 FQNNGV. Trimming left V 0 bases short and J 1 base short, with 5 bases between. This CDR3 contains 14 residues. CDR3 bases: TGTGCCAGCAGCTTAGAAGCACGCACAGATACGCAGTATTTT. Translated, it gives CASSLEARTDTQYF.

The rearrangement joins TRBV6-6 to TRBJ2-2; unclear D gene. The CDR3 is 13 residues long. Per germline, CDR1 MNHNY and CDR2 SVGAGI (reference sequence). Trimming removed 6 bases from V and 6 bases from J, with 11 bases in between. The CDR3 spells CASSHSRPGELFF. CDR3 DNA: TGTGCCAGCAGCCATAGCCGGCCCGGGGAGCTGTTTTTT.

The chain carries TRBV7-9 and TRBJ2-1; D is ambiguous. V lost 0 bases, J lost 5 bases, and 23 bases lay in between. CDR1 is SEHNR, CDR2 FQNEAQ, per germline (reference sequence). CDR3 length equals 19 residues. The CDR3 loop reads CASSLAPSGRHNENNEQFF. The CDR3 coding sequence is TGTGCCAGCAGCTTAGCACCCTCAGGCAGACACAATGAGAACAATGAGCAGTTCTTC.

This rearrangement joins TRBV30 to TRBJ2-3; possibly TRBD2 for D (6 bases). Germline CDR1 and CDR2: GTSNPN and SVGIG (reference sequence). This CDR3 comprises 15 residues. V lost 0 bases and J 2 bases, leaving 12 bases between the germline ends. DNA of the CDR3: TGTGCCTGGAGTGTACCTGTACTAGCCACAGATACGCAGTATTTT. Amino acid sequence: CAWSVPVLATDTQYF.